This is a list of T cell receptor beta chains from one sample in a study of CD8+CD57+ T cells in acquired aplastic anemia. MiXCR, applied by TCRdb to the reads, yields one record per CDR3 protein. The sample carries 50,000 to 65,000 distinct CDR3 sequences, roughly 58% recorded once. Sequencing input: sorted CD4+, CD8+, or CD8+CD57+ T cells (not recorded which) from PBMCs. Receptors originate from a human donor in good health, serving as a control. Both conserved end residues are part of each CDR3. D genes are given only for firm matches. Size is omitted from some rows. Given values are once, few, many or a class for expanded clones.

TGCGCCAGCAGTGGAGGGACAGATATCTGGGGAGCTTTCTTT	CASSGGTDIWGAFF	TRBV10-1	TRBJ1-1	-	TRBD1
TGTGCCAGCAGCTTTGGATTCACTAGCGGGAGCTACGAGCGGTACTTC	CASSFGFTSGSYERYF	TRBV25-1	TRBJ2-7	-	TRBD2
TGTGCCAGCACGACTAGCGGGGACCAAGAGACCCAGTACTTC	CASTTSGDQETQYF	TRBV19	TRBJ2-5	-	TRBD2
TGTGGGATTTTGGGCGGAGTCGTAACTAACTATGGCTACACCTTC	CGILGGVVTNYGYTF	TRBV28	TRBJ1-2	-	-
TGTGCCACGTCCGGGACTAGAACAGATACGCAGTATTTT	CATSGTRTDTQYF	TRBV10-3	TRBJ2-3	-	TRBD2
TGTGCCAGCAGTCCTAGCGGGGGCACAGATACGCAGTATTTT	CASSPSGGTDTQYF	TRBV6-4	TRBJ2-3	-	TRBD2
TGTGCCATCAGTGAGATGGGACAGAATCAGCCCCAGCATTTT	CAISEMGQNQPQHF	TRBV10-3	TRBJ1-5	-	TRBD1
TGTGCCATCGGAAGGCTCCACGAGCAGTACTTC	CAIGRLHEQYF	TRBV10-3	TRBJ2-7	-	-
TGTGCCAGCAACCTCGGACAGGGGTACTACGAGCAGTACTTC	CASNLGQGYYEQYF	TRBV28	TRBJ2-7	few	TRBD1
TGCGCCAGCAGCCAAGCGGGAAACAGGCTGAACACTGAAGCTTTCTTT	CASSQAGNRLNTEAFF	TRBV4-1	TRBJ1-1	many	-
TGCAGTGCCTACACAGGGACAGACTACGAGCAGTACTTC	CSAYTGTDYEQYF	TRBV20-1	TRBJ2-7	-	TRBD1
TGCAGTGCTAGTTCCCAGGGCCTTAACTCCTACAATGAGCAGTTCTTC	CSASSQGLNSYNEQFF	TRBV20-1	TRBJ2-1	many	-
TGTGCCACCACTGACTTTAGCAATCAGCCCCAGCATTTT	CATTDFSNQPQHF	TRBV28	TRBJ1-5	many	-
TGCGCCAGCGGACTAGCGGGAGGGTACGAGCAGTACTTC	CASGLAGGYEQYF	TRBV5-1	TRBJ2-7	many	TRBD2
TGCAGTGCTAGACAGGGACAGGACCTAGGGGCGCAGTATTTT	CSARQGQDLGAQYF	TRBV20-1	TRBJ2-3	-	TRBD1
TGCGCCAGCAGCTTAGGGGCGGGAGGTTACAATGAGCAGTTCTTC	CASSLGAGGYNEQFF	TRBV5-1	TRBJ2-1	many	TRBD2
TGTGCCAGCAGCTTCGGGACAGTAAGCTACAATGAGCAGTTCTTC	CASSFGTVSYNEQFF	TRBV7-7	TRBJ2-1	-	TRBD1
TGTGCCAGCAGCCCCCGCCGGGAGAGATCCTACGAGCAGTACTTC	CASSPRRERSYEQYF	TRBV2	TRBJ2-7	-	-
TGCAGCGTTCCCGGGGGGCCTAGCACAGATACGCAGTATTTT	CSVPGGPSTDTQYF	TRBV29-1	TRBJ2-3	-	-
TGTGCCAGCAGCCAAGGCAGACTAGTATCGGAGACCCAGTACTTC	CASSQGRLVSETQYF	TRBV3-1	TRBJ2-5	many	-
TGTGCCAGCAGCGGGACAGTTAATAATTCACCCCTCCACTTT	CASSGTVNNSPLHF	TRBV6-1	TRBJ1-6	-	TRBD1
TGCAGTACCTCACCACCGGGCTTTGGCTACGAGCAGTACTTC	CSTSPPGFGYEQYF	TRBV20-1	TRBJ2-7	-	-
TGTGCCAGCAGTCTCACAGGCTTTGGAAGATCCTACGAGCAGTACTTC	CASSLTGFGRSYEQYF	TRBV12-3/TRBV12-4	TRBJ2-7	-	-
TGTGCCACCAGTGGATATGGTACAGGGGGCAACTACGAGCAGTACTTC	CATSGYGTGGNYEQYF	TRBV24-1	TRBJ2-7	-	TRBD1
TGTGCCAGCAGCCCAGGACAGGGCTATAACTATGGCTACACCTTC	CASSPGQGYNYGYTF	TRBV5-8	TRBJ1-2	-	TRBD1
TGTGCCTGGAGTAAGGCCCCCACCGGGGAGCTGTTTTTT	CAWSKAPTGELFF	TRBV30	TRBJ2-2	many	-
TGCAGCGCCGGATTTGAGTTGAACACTGAAGCTTTCTTT	CSAGFELNTEAFF	TRBV29-1	TRBJ1-1	-	-
TGTGCCAGCAGTTACTCCACCCCCACACTAGCGTCAACCTACGAGCAGTACTTC	CASSYSTPTLASTYEQYF	TRBV6-2/TRBV6-3	TRBJ2-7	many	TRBD2
TGTGCCAGCAGCTTACGACCGCGGGGGAATTCACCCCTCCACTTT	CASSLRPRGNSPLHF	TRBV7-8	TRBJ1-6	few	-
TGTGCCAGCAGAAACAGCCTTGGGGGGACGAACACTGAAGCTTTCTTT	CASRNSLGGTNTEAFF	TRBV11-1	TRBJ1-1	-	-
TGTGCCATCACCCTAGCGGGAGGGACCTACAATGAGCAGTTCTTC	CAITLAGGTYNEQFF	TRBV10-3	TRBJ2-1	-	TRBD2
TGTGCCAGCAGTGAAGGAGCGGCTAGCACAGATACGCAGTATTTT	CASSEGAASTDTQYF	TRBV2	TRBJ2-3	-	-
TGTGCCAGCAGCTTAACGGGTAGAGGTGGCTACACCTTC	CASSLTGRGGYTF	TRBV7-2	TRBJ1-2	-	-
TGCAGCTTGGGACAGGGAAATCAGCCCCAGCATTTT	CSLGQGNQPQHF	TRBV29-1	TRBJ1-5	-	TRBD1
TGTGCCAGCAGCTTAATGAGTGTGGCAGGGGCAACTAGGGAGACCCAGTACTTC	CASSLMSVAGATRETQYF	TRBV11-2	TRBJ2-5	-	-
TGTGCCATAGGGACAGGGAGTATCGATGAGCAGTTCTTC	CAIGTGSIDEQFF	TRBV28	TRBJ2-1	-	TRBD1
TGTGCTAGCCCCGGGGGTATTCGGGATACGCAGTATTTT	CASPGGIRDTQYF	TRBV7-7	TRBJ2-3	-	-
TGTGCCACCAGTGATTACCCAGGCCGCGGAGCGGGGGAGCAGTACTTC	CATSDYPGRGAGEQYF	TRBV24-1	TRBJ2-7	-	TRBD2
TGTGCCATCAGCCCCGAGACAGGGGGCTGGGGCTACACCTTC	CAISPETGGWGYTF	TRBV10-3	TRBJ1-2	-	TRBD1
TGTGCCACCAGCAGAGATACGGGCACTGAAGCTTTCTTT	CATSRDTGTEAFF	TRBV15	TRBJ1-1	-	-